The clone carrying this T cell receptor beta chain was seen a handful of times. The antigen is undetermined. RNA transcripts served as the template for amplifying TCR beta CDR3 regions. The HTBI primer set drove a first-round RT-PCR of the TCR CDR3. TCRdb independently ran MiXCR on the multiplex PCR reads; one entry per CDR3 protein. The sample yields roughly 500,000 distinct CDR3 sequences, over 45% seen once. The entry originates in a study of T cells in Graves' hyperthyroidism and ophthalmopathy. Study-wide points: Blood held most thyroid clonotypes expanded above 0.001 frequency. Ophthalmopathy onset followed model prediction by a median roughly six months.

The V and J ends lost 1 base and 5 bases respectively, with 12 bases between them. This CDR3 region has 14 residues. Germline loops: CDR1 SGHRS, CDR2 YFSETQ. The chain employs TRBV5-1 and TRBJ1-1, with D uncertain. The TCR sequence derives from an adult woman with Graves' disease, either hyperthyroidism or ophthalmopathy (not recorded which). The sample comprised peripheral blood or thyroid tissue (not recorded which). This chain's CDR3 is CASSLTMARTEAFF. The CDR3 DNA reads as TGCGCCAGCAGCTTGACGATGGCGAGGACTGAAGCTTTCTTT. Based on the CDR3 plus reference TRBV5-1 and TRBJ1-1, the full variable domain is KAGVTQTPRYLIKTRGQQVTLSCSPISGHRSVSWYQQTPGQGLQFLFEYFSETQRNKGNFPGRFSGRQFSNSRSEMNVSTLELGDSALYLCASSLTMARTEAFFGQGTRLTVV.